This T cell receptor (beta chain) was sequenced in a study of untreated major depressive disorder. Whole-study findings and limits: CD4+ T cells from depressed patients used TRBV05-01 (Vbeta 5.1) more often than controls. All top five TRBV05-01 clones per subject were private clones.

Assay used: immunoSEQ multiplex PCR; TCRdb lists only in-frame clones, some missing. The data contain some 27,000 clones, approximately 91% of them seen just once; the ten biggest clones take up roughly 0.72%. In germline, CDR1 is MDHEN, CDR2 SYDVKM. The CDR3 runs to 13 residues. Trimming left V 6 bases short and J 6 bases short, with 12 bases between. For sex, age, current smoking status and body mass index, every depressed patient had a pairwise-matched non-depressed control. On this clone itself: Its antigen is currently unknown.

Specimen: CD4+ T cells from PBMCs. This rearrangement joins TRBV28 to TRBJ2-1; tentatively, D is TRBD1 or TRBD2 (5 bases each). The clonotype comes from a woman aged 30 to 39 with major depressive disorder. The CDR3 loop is CASRDTRGNEQFF. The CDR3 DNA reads TGTGCCAGCAGGGATACTAGGGGCAATGAGCAGTTCTTC.